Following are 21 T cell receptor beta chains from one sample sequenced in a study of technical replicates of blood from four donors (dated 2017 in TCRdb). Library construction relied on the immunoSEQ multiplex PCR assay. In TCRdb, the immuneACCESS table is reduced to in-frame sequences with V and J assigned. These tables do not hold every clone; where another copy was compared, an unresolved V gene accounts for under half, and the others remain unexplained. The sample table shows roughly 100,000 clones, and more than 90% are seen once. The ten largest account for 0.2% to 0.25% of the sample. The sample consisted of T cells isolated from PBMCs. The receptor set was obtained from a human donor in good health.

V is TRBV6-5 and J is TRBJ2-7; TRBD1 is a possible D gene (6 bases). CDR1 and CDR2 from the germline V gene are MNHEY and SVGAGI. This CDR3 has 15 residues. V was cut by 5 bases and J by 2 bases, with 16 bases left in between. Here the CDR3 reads CASSPARQVTYEQYF. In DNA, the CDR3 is TGTGCCAGCAGTCCCGCCCGACAGGTTACCTACGAGCAGTACTTC.

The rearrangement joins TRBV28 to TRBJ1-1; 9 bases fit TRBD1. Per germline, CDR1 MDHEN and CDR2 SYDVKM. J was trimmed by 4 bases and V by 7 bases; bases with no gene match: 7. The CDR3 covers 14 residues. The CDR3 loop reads CASTPGQGPTEAFF. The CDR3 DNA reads TGTGCCAGCACCCCAGGACAGGGGCCCACTGAAGCTTTCTTT.

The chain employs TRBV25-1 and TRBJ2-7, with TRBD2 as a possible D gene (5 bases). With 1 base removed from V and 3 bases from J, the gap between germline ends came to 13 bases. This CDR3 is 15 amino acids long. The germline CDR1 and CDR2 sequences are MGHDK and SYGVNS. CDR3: CASSESRGGSYEQYF. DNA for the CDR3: TGTGCCAGCAGTGAATCGCGAGGTGGGAGCTACGAGCAGTACTTC.

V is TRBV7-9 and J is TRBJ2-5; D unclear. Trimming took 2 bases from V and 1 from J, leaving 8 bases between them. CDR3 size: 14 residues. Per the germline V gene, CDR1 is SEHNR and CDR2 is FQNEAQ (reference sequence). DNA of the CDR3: TGTGCCAGCAGCTTACGCGGTTTCCAAGAGACCCAGTACTTC. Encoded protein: CASSLRGFQETQYF.

Here the CDR3 reads CASSLDPGRREQYF. Here the CDR3 DNA reads TGTGCCAGCAGCTTGGATCCCGGTCGCCGCGAGCAGTACTTC. The genes are TRBV5-5 and TRBJ2-7; D remains ambiguous. CDR3 length equals 14 residues. The V and J ends lost 0 bases and 6 bases respectively, with 13 bases between them. Per the germline V gene, CDR1 is SGHKS and CDR2 is YYEKEE (reference sequence).

DNA for the CDR3: TGTGCCAGCAGCAACGCCCGGGACAGGGGGCACACCGGGGAGCTGTTTTTT. Amino acid sequence: CASSNARDRGHTGELFF. This rearrangement joins TRBV7-6 to TRBJ2-2; TRBD1 agrees at 12 bases. This CDR3 has 17 amino acids. CDR1 is SGHVS and CDR2 is FNYEAQ in the germline V gene. The V and J ends lost 5 bases and 3 bases, in that order; junction bases with no gene match: 7.

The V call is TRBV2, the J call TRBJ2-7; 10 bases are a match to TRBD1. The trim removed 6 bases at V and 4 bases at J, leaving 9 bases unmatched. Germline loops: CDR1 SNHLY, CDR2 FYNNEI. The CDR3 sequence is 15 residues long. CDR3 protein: CASRARQGALYEQYF. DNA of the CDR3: TGTGCCAGCAGGGCGAGACAGGGGGCCCTATACGAGCAGTACTTC.

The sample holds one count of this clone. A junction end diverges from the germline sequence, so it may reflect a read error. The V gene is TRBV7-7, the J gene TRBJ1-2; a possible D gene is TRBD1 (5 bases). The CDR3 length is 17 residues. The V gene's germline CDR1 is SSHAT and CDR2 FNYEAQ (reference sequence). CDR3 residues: CASKPLSRVGQFYGYTF. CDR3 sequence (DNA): TGTGCTAGCAAACCCCTGTCCAGGGTCGGTCAGTTCTATGGCTACACCTTC.

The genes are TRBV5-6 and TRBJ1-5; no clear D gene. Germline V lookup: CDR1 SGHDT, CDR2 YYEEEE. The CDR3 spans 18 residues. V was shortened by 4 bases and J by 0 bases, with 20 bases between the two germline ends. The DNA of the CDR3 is TGTGCCAGCAGCATTAAGACGGGCGGGAAGTATAGCAATCAGCCCCAGCATTTT. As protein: CASSIKTGGKYSNQPQHF. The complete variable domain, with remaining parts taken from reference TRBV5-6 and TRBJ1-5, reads DAGVTQSPTHLIKTRGQQVTLRCSPKSGHDTVSWYQQALGQGPQFIFQYYEEEERQRGNFPDRFSGHQFPNYSSELNVNALLLGDSALYLCASSIKTGGKYSNQPQHFGDGTRLSIL.

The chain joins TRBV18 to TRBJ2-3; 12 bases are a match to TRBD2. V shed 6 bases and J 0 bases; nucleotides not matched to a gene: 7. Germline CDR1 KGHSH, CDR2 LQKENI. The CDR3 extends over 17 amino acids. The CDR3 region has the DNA TGTGCCAGCTCCCCGGGACTAGCGGGTCCTAGCACAGATACGCAGTATTTT. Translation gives CASSPGLAGPSTDTQYF.

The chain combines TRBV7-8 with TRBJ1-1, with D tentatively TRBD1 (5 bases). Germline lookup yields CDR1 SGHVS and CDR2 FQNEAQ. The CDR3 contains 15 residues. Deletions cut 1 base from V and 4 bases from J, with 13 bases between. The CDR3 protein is CASSLVGQGGTEAFF. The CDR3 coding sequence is TGTGCCAGCAGCTTAGTCGGGCAGGGCGGCACTGAAGCTTTCTTT. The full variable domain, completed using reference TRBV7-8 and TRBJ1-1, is GAGVSQSPRYKVAKRGQDVALRCDPISGHVSLFWYQQALGQGPEFLTYFQNEAQLDKSGLPSDRFFAERPEGSVSTLKIQRTQQEDSAVYLCASSLVGQGGTEAFFGQGTRLTVV.

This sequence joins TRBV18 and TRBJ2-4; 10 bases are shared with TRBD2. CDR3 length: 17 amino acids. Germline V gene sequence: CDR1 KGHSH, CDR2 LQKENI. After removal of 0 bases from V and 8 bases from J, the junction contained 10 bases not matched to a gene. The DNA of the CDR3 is TGTGCCAGCTCACCACCGAGTCAGGCAGCGGGAGGGGACATTCAGTACTTC. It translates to CASSPPSQAAGGDIQYF.

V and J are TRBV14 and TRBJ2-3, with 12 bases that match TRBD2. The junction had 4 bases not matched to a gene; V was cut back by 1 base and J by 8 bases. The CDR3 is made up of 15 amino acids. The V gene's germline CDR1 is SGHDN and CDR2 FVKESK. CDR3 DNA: TGTGCCAGCAGCCAAGGACTAGCGGGAGATCTTACGCAGTATTTT. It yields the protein CASSQGLAGDLTQYF.

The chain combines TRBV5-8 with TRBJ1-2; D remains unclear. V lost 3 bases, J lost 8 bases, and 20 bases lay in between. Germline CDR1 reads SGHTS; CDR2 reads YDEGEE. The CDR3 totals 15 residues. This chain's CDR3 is CASSSGRWPPQGYTF. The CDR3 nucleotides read TGTGCCAGCAGCTCGGGTAGATGGCCCCCACAAGGCTACACCTTC.

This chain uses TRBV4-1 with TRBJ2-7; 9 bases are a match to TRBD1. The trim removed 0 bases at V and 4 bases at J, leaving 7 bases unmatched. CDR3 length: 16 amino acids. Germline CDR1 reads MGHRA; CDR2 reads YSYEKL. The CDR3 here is CASSQDVGTGSYEQYF. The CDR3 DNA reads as TGCGCCAGCAGCCAAGATGTTGGGACAGGGTCTTACGAGCAGTACTTC.

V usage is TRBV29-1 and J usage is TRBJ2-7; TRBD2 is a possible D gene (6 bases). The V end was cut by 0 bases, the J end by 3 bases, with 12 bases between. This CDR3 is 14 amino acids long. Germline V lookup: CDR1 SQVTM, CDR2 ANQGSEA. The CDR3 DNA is TGCAGCGTTGAAGAGTCGGGAGCGTTCTACGAGCAGTACTTC. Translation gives CSVEESGAFYEQYF.

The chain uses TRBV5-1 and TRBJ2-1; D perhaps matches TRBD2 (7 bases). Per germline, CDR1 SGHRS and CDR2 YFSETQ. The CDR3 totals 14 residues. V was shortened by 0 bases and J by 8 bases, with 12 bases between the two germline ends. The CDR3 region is CASSLVGGRDEQFF. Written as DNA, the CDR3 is TGCGCCAGCAGCTTGGTGGGGGGGCGGGATGAGCAGTTCTTC.

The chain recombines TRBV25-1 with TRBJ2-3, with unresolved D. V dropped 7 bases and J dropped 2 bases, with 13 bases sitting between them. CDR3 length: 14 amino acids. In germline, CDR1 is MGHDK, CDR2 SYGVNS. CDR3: CASTLTTYTDTQYF. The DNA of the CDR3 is TGTGCCAGCACCCTGACAACATACACAGATACGCAGTATTTT.

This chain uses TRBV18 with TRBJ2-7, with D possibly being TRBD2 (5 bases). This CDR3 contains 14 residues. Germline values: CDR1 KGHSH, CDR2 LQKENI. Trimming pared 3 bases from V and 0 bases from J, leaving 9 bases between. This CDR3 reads CASSPSGNSYEQYF. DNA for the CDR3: TGTGCCAGCTCACCTTCCGGGAACTCCTACGAGCAGTACTTC.

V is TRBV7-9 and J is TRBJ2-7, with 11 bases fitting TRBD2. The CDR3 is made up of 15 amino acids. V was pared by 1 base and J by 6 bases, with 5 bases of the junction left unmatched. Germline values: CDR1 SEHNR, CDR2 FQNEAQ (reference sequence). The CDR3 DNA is TGTGCCAGCAGCTTAGTAACTAGCGGGGGCAGCGAGCAGTACTTC. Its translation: CASSLVTSGGSEQYF.

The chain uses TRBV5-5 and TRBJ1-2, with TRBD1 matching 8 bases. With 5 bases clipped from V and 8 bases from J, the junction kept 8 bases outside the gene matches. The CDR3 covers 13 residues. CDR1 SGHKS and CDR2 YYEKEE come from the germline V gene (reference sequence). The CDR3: CASRVGQGAGYTF. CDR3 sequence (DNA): TGTGCCAGCAGGGTAGGACAGGGAGCCGGCTACACCTTC. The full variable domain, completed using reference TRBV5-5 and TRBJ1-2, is DAGVTQSPTHLIKTRGQQVTLRCSPISGHKSVSWYQQVLGQGPQFIFQYYEKEERGRGNFPDRFSARQFPNYSSELNVNALLLGDSALYLCASRVGQGAGYTFGSGTRLTVV.